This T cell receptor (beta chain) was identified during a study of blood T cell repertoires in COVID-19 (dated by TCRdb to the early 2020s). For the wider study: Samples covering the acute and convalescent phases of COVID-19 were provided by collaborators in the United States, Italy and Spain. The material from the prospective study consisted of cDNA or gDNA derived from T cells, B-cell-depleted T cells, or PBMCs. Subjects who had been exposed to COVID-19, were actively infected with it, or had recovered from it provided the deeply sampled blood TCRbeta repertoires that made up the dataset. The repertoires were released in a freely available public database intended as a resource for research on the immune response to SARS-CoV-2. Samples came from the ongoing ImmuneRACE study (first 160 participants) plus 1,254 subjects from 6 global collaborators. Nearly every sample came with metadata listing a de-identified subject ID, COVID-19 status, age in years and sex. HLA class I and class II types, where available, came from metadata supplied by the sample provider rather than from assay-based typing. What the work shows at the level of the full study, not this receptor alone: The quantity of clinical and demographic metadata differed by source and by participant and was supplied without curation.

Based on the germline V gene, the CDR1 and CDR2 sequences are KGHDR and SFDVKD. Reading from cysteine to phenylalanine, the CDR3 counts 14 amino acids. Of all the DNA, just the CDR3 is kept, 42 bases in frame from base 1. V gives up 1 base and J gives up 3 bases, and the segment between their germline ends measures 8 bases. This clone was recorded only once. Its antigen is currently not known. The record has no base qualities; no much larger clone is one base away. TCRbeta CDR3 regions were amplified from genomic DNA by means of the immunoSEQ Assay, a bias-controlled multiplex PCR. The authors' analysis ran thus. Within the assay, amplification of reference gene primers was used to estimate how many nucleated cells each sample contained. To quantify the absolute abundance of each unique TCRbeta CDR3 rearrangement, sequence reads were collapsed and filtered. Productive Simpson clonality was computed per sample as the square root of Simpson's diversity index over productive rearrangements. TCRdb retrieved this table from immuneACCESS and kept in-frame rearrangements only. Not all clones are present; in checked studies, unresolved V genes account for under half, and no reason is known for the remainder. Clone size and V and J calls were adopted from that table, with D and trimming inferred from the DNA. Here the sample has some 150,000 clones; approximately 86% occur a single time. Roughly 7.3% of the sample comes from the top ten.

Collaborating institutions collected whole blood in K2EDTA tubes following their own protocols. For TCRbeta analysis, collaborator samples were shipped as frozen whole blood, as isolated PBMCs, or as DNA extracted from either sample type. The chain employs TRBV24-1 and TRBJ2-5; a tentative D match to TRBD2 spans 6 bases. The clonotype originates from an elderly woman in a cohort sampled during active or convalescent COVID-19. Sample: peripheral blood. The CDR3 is CATSDLGEEETQYF. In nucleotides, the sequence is TGTGCCACCAGTGATTTAGGGGAGGAAGAGACCCAGTACTTC.